A selection of T cell receptor beta chains follows, all from one sample in a study of blood T cell repertoires in COVID-19. Only in-frame clones appear in the TCRdb table, and some are missing; sequencing was by immunoSEQ multiplex PCR. There are approximately 250,000 clones in the sample; 80% to 90% occur only once, and roughly 10% lies in the top ten. Input material: peripheral blood. These receptors were taken from a woman in her 70s with COVID-19, enrolled during active disease. The CDR3 runs from the conserved cysteine through the conserved F or W. Each record gives: clone size, V gene, J gene, D gene, CDR3 protein, CDR3 DNA. The D gene is left open where the match is weak. Clone size is given for some rows only: seen once, a few or many times, or a class if the clone is expanded.

.	TRBV25-1	TRBJ2-3	.	CASSETGDSTDTQYF	TGTGCCAGCAGTGAAACGGGGGACAGCACAGATACGCAGTATTTT
.	TRBV12-5	TRBJ1-1	.	CASGSSLVGLPNTEAFF	TGTGCTAGTGGTTCCAGTCTGGTGGGACTACCGAACACTGAAGCTTTCTTT
.	TRBV10-3	TRBJ2-7	.	CAISGGSNRGEQYF	TGTGCCATCAGTGGAGGCTCCAACCGCGGTGAGCAGTACTTC
once	TRBV28	TRBJ1-2	.	CASSLGPLYGYTF	TGTGCCAGCAGTTTGGGGCCGCTCTATGGCTACACCTTC
.	TRBV19	TRBJ1-1	.	CASKGYTEAFF	TGTGCCAGTAAGGGGTACACTGAAGCTTTCTTT
.	TRBV6-6	TRBJ1-5	.	CASRSRLLNQPQHF	TGTGCCAGCAGGAGTCGACTGTTAAATCAGCCCCAGCATTTT
.	TRBV9	TRBJ2-3	TRBD2	CASSPGTSGSTSTDTQYF	TGTGCCAGCAGCCCGGGGACTAGCGGCAGTACTAGCACAGATACGCAGTATTTT
.	TRBV7-9	TRBJ1-6	.	CASSLEENSPLHF	TGTGCCAGCAGCTTAGAAGAGAATTCACCCCTCCACTTT
.	TRBV6-5	TRBJ1-5	.	CASSYGRGQPQHF	TGTGCCAGCAGTTACGGTAGGGGACAGCCCCAGCATTTT
few	TRBV30	TRBJ2-7	.	CAWRTVYEQYF	TGTGCCTGGCGGACAGTCTACGAGCAGTACTTC
.	TRBV3-1/TRBV3-2	TRBJ1-5	TRBD1	CASSQDRGQPQHF	TGTGCCAGCAGCCAGGACAGGGGGCAGCCCCAGCATTTT
.	TRBV7-2	TRBJ1-2	.	CASRRGGSEGYTF	TGTGCCAGCAGGCGCGGGGGTAGCGAGGGCTACACCTTC
.	TRBV7-2	TRBJ2-7	TRBD2	CASSWVGRADEQYF	TGTGCCAGCAGCTGGGTCGGGAGGGCCGATGAGCAGTACTTC
.	TRBV15	TRBJ2-5	TRBD2	CATSRGAGGPMETQYF	TGTGCCACCAGCAGAGGGGCGGGAGGGCCGATGGAGACCCAGTACTTC
.	TRBV6-5	TRBJ2-5	.	CASSYSSIRAETQYF	TGTGCCAGCAGTTACTCGAGCATACGAGCTGAGACCCAGTACTTC
.	TRBV3-1/TRBV3-2	TRBJ1-5	TRBD1	CASSPQGARDQPQHF	TGTGCCAGCAGCCCCCAGGGGGCGAGGGATCAGCCCCAGCATTTT
.	TRBV11-2	TRBJ1-1	.	CASSSGLGTEAFF	TGTGCCAGCAGCTCTGGACTGGGAACTGAAGCTTTCTTT
.	TRBV28	TRBJ1-3	TRBD1	CASSEGQVSGNTIYF	TGTGCCAGCAGTGAGGGACAGGTTTCTGGAAACACCATATATTTT
.	TRBV6-4	TRBJ1-5	TRBD1	CASIFEGQNDQPQHF	TGTGCCAGCATTTTCGAGGGACAGAACGATCAGCCCCAGCATTTT
.	TRBV7-6	TRBJ2-3	.	CASSFPRGSTDTQYF	TGTGCCAGCAGCTTTCCTAGGGGAAGCACAGATACGCAGTATTTT
.	TRBV13	TRBJ1-2	.	CASSLERGGLGYTF	TGTGCCAGCAGCTTAGAGAGGGGGGGGCTTGGCTACACCTTC
.	TRBV28	TRBJ2-1	.	CASSLNFGSFNEQFF	TGTGCCAGCAGTTTGAACTTCGGTTCTTTCAATGAGCAGTTCTTC
few	TRBV2	TRBJ2-1	.	CASRDSGNEQFF	TGTGCCAGCAGAGATAGCGGTAATGAGCAGTTCTTC
.	TRBV28	TRBJ1-3	TRBD1	CASSLGGTGRNTIYF	TGTGCCAGCAGTTTAGGGGGGACAGGGAGAAACACCATATATTTT
.	TRBV6-2/TRBV6-3	TRBJ2-2	.	CASSYQRVTGELFF	TGTGCCAGCAGTTACCAGCGGGTTACCGGGGAGCTGTTTTTT
.	TRBV10-3	TRBJ1-2	.	CAISGGHGYTF	TGTGCCATCAGTGGAGGGCACGGCTACACCTTC
.	TRBV2	TRBJ2-7	TRBD1	CASSRIGTGVYEQYF	TGTGCCAGCAGTAGAATCGGGACAGGGGTATACGAGCAGTACTTC
few	TRBV4-2	TRBJ2-3	TRBD1	CASSLYIQGATDTQYF	TGTGCCAGCAGCCTATATATACAGGGGGCCACAGATACGCAGTATTTT
.	TRBV5-1	TRBJ1-6	.	CASSLAGTGESPLHF	TGCGCCAGCAGCTTGGCCGGGACGGGGGAATCACCCCTCCACTTT
.	TRBV5-1	TRBJ1-3	TRBD1	CASSWATGTGNTIYF	TGCGCCAGCAGCTGGGCGACAGGGACTGGAAACACCATATATTTT
.	TRBV2	TRBJ2-1	TRBD2	CASSEVLAGGRQFF	TGTGCCAGCAGTGAAGTCCTAGCGGGAGGGCGGCAGTTCTTC
once	TRBV7-6	TRBJ2-1	.	CASSLYGGDSYNEQFF	TGTGCCAGCAGCTTATACGGCGGGGACTCCTACAATGAGCAGTTCTTC
once	TRBV20-1	TRBJ2-2	TRBD2	CSASIPSGTSTGELFF	TGCAGTGCTAGTATCCCTAGCGGGACGAGCACCGGGGAGCTGTTTTTT
.	TRBV28	TRBJ1-2	.	CASSSRYLRGYTF	TGTGCCAGCAGTTCCCGATACCTTCGGGGCTACACCTTC
.	TRBV29-1	TRBJ2-3	TRBD2	CSVRTSGDRDTQYF	TGCAGCGTTAGGACTAGCGGGGACCGAGATACGCAGTATTTT
.	TRBV6-4	TRBJ2-3	TRBD2	CASRTWEGLTDTQYF	TGTGCCAGCAGAACCTGGGAGGGCCTCACAGATACGCAGTATTTT
once	TRBV7-2	TRBJ1-1	TRBD1	CASSTDRGRGTEAFF	TGTGCCAGCAGCACGGACAGGGGGCGGGGGACTGAAGCTTTCTTT
.	TRBV19	TRBJ1-1	.	CASSATLLSEAFF	TGTGCCAGTAGTGCGACACTCCTCTCTGAAGCTTTCTTT
.	TRBV9	TRBJ2-1	TRBD2	CASSYGLAGGDAGTYNEQFF	TGTGCCAGCAGCTACGGACTAGCGGGAGGGGATGCCGGAACCTACAATGAGCAGTTCTTC
.	TRBV10-3	TRBJ2-2	TRBD2	CAISDFLAGGRTGELFF	TGTGCCATCAGTGATTTCCTAGCGGGAGGTCGAACCGGGGAGCTGTTTTTT
.	TRBV4-1	TRBJ2-6	TRBD1	CASSQEGQGVYSGANVLTF	TGCGCCAGCAGCCAGGAAGGACAGGGAGTATACTCTGGGGCCAACGTCCTGACTTTC
.	TRBV9	TRBJ2-2	TRBD1	CASSQTGSSGELFF	TGTGCCAGCAGCCAGACAGGGTCCTCCGGGGAGCTGTTTTTT
.	TRBV18	TRBJ1-5	TRBD1	CASSLLPVQGFSNQPQHF	TGTGCCAGCTCCCTCTTACCCGTACAGGGGTTTAGCAATCAGCCCCAGCATTTT
.	TRBV28	TRBJ1-1	.	CASRGGAETFF	TGTGCCAGCAGGGGGGGGGCAGAAACTTTCTTT
.	TRBV6-6	TRBJ2-1	TRBD2	CASSLLAGAGNEQFF	TGTGCCAGCAGTTTGCTAGCGGGAGCGGGCAATGAGCAGTTCTTC
.	TRBV6-2/TRBV6-3	TRBJ1-2	TRBD1	CASSYSGTGNYGYTF	TGTGCCAGCAGTTACAGCGGGACAGGGAACTATGGCTACACCTTC
.	TRBV6-5	TRBJ2-1	TRBD2	CASMGLAGWDEQFF	TGTGCCAGCATGGGGTTAGCGGGATGGGATGAGCAGTTCTTC
once	TRBV19	TRBJ2-1	TRBD2	CASSLTSGLGSYNEQFF	TGTGCCAGTAGTTTAACTAGCGGACTTGGCTCCTACAATGAGCAGTTCTTC
.	TRBV6-2/TRBV6-3	TRBJ1-5	TRBD1	CASSYSAIGQGGPNSNQPQHF	TGTGCCAGCAGTTACTCGGCCATAGGACAGGGGGGCCCTAATAGCAATCAGCCCCAGCATTTT
.	TRBV20-1	TRBJ2-1	.	CSANSEQFF	TGCAGTGCTAATAGTGAGCAGTTCTTC
.	TRBV2	TRBJ2-7	TRBD2	CASSELRLAQPYEQYF	TGTGCCAGCAGTGAACTCCGACTAGCGCAACCCTACGAGCAGTACTTC
.	TRBV5-4	TRBJ2-3	TRBD2	CASSRETGTSGTDTQYF	TGTGCCAGCAGCAGAGAGACCGGGACTAGCGGGACAGATACGCAGTATTTT
.	TRBV15	TRBJ1-5	TRBD1	CATSRRRLGTGGSGSNQPQHF	TGTGCCACCAGCAGGCGAAGACTAGGGACAGGGGGCTCGGGTAGCAATCAGCCCCAGCATTTT
.	TRBV6-6	TRBJ1-5	.	CASSYREEDQPQHF	TGTGCCAGCAGTTACCGGGAGGAAGATCAGCCCCAGCATTTT